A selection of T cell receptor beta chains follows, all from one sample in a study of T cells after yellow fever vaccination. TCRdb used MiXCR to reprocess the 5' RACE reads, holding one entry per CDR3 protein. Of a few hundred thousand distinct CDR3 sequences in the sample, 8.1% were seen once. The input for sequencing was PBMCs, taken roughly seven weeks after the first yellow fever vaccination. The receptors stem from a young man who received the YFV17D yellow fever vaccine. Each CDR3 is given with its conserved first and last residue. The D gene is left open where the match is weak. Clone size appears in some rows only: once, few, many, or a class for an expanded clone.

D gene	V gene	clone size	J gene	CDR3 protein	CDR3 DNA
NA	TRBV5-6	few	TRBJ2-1	CASSLGAGGRTYNEQFF	TGTGCCAGCAGCTTGGGGGCCGGGGGCAGAACCTACAATGAGCAGTTCTTC
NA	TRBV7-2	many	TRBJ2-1	CASSLPTRAPYNEQFF	TGTGCCAGCAGCTTACCAACCAGGGCCCCCTACAATGAGCAGTTCTTC
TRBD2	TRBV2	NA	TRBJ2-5	CASIPLSRTSGGETQYF	TGTGCCAGCATTCCCCTCAGTAGGACTAGCGGCGGAGAGACCCAGTACTTC
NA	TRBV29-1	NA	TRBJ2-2	CSVETTGELFF	TGCAGCGTTGAAACCACCGGGGAGCTGTTTTTT
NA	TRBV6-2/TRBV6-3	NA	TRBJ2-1	CASSSPGTYNEQFF	TGTGCCAGCAGTTCGCCAGGGACCTACAATGAGCAGTTCTTC
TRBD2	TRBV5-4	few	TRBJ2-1	CASSPGLVDEQFF	TGTGCCAGCAGCCCTGGACTAGTCGATGAGCAGTTCTTC
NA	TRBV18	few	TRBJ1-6	CASSPLRGDDSPLHF	TGTGCCAGCTCACCACTTCGAGGGGATGATTCACCCCTCCACTTT
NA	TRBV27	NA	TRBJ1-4	CASGGTRREKLFF	TGTGCCAGCGGAGGGACGAGGAGGGAAAAACTGTTTTTT
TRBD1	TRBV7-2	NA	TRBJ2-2	CASSITGTGPGELFF	TGTGCCAGCAGCATAACCGGGACAGGTCCCGGGGAGCTGTTTTTT
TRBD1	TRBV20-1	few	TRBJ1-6	CSARDDRGNSPLHF	TGCAGTGCTAGAGACGACAGGGGTAATTCACCCCTCCACTTT
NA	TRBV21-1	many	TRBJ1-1	CASSKGGTGRMNTEAFF	TGTGCCAGCAGCAAAGGAGGGACAGGGAGGATGAACACTGAAGCTTTCTTT
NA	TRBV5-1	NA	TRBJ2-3	CASSLEGAQYF	TGCGCCAGCAGCTTGGAAGGAGCGCAGTATTTT
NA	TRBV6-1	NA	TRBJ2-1	CASSHRNLLNEQFF	TGTGCCAGCAGCCACCGTAACCTACTCAATGAGCAGTTCTTC
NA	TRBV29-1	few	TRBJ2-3	CSVRKGGTDTQYF	TGCAGCGTCCGGAAAGGGGGGACAGATACGCAGTATTTT
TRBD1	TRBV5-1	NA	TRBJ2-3	CASSYRTGGLEDTQYF	TGCGCCAGCAGCTACCGGACAGGGGGCTTGGAGGATACGCAGTATTTT
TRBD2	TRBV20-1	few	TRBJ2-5	CSAAGTSGYIQETQYF	TGCAGTGCAGCCGGGACTAGCGGTTACATCCAAGAGACCCAGTACTTC
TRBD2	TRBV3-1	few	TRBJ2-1	CASSSSGGGSNEQFF	TGTGCCAGCAGCTCAAGCGGGGGGGGCTCAAATGAGCAGTTCTTC
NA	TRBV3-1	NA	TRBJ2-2	CASTQALGRVNTGELFF	TGTGCCAGCACCCAAGCCCTAGGTCGGGTAAACACCGGGGAGCTGTTTTTT
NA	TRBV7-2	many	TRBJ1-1	CASSLVVNTEAFF	TGTGCCAGCAGCCTAGTAGTGAACACTGAAGCTTTCTTT
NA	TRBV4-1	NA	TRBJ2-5	CASSRRLNLYQETQYF	TGCGCCAGCAGCCGCCGTCTGAACCTGTACCAAGAGACCCAGTACTTC
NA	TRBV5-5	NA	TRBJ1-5	CASSLFGGGDQPQHF	TGTGCCAGCAGCTTGTTCGGGGGAGGGGATCAGCCCCAGCATTTT
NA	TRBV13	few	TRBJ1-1	CASSPKTGEAFF	TGTGCCAGCAGCCCAAAGACAGGTGAAGCTTTCTTT
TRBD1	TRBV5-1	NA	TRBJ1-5	CASSLQGGDQPQHF	TGCGCCAGCAGCTTGCAAGGGGGCGATCAGCCCCAGCATTTT
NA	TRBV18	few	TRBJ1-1	CASSPSSGGVGNTEAFF	TGTGCCAGCTCACCAAGCTCAGGAGGGGTTGGGAACACTGAAGCTTTCTTT
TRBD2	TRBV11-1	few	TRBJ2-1	CASSSPPWAGGLNYNEQFF	TGTGCCAGCAGCTCCCCCCCTTGGGCGGGGGGCCTGAACTACAATGAGCAGTTCTTC
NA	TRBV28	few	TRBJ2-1	CASSFVGGLKYNEQFF	TGTGCCAGCAGTTTCGTTGGGGGGCTAAAATACAATGAGCAGTTCTTC
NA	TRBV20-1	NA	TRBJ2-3	CSATSPAWGDTQYF	TGCAGTGCTACCAGTCCAGCTTGGGGAGATACGCAGTATTTT
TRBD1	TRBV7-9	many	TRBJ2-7	CASSPTGGSYEQYF	TGTGCCAGCAGCCCTACAGGGGGTTCCTACGAGCAGTACTTC
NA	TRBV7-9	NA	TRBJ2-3	CASSLEGTGYSDTQYF	TGTGCCAGCAGCTTAGAAGGGACCGGGTATTCAGATACGCAGTATTTT
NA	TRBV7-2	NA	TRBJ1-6	CASSLPGSFFSSPLHF	TGTGCCAGCAGCTTACCCGGGAGCTTCTTCTCTTCACCCCTCCACTTT
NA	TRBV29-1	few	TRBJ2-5	CSVVRQGSQETQYF	TGCAGCGTTGTACGGCAGGGCAGCCAAGAGACCCAGTACTTC
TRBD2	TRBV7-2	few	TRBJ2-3	CASSYGLAGSDTQYF	TGTGCCAGCAGCTACGGACTAGCGGGATCAGATACGCAGTATTTT
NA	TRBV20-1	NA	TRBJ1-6	CSAEGQNYNSPLHF	TGCAGTGCCGAAGGACAGAATTATAATTCACCCCTCCACTTT
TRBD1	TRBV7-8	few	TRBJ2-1	CASQGQGASYNEQFF	TGTGCCAGCCAGGGACAGGGGGCATCCTACAATGAGCAGTTCTTC
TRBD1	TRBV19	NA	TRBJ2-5	CASSPRQGRRETQYF	TGTGCCAGTAGTCCCCGACAGGGGCGCAGGGAGACCCAGTACTTC
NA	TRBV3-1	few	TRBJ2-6	CASSPSTNSGANVLTF	TGTGCCAGCAGCCCCAGTACCAACTCTGGGGCCAACGTCCTGACTTTC
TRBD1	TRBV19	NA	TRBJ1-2	CASSVGTGNYGYTF	TGTGCCAGTAGTGTCGGGACAGGGAACTATGGCTACACCTTC
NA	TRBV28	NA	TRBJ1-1	CASTSMNTEAFF	TGTGCCAGCACTTCAATGAACACTGAAGCTTTCTTT
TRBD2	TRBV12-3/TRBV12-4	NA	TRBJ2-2	CASSTLGLTGELFF	TGTGCCAGCAGCACCCTGGGACTAACCGGGGAGCTGTTTTTT
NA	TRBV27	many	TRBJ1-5	CASSWGGTNQPQHF	TGTGCCAGCAGTTGGGGGGGAACAAATCAGCCCCAGCATTTT
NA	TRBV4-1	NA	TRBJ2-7	CASSQGHPMSYEQYF	TGCGCCAGCAGCCAAGGACACCCTATGTCCTACGAGCAGTACTTC
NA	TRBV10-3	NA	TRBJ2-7	CAISELGQNEQYF	TGTGCCATCAGTGAGTTGGGACAAAACGAGCAGTACTTC